The 22 T cell receptor beta chains below come from one sample, sequenced in a study of graft-versus-host responses after intestinal transplantation. Measured with immunoSEQ multiplex PCR; TCRdb has only the in-frame clones, and not every one. The repertoire holds about 120,000 clones, with less than 95% as singletons. These receptors have no known antigen. Sequences were derived from unstimulated CD4+ T cells sorted from spleen or lymph node cells, sampled before intestinal transplant. The receptor source for this set is a human donor who received an intestinal transplant.

The chain has TRBV2 and TRBJ1-5, with D tentatively TRBD1 (5 bases). Germline V gene data show CDR1 as SNHLY and CDR2 as FYNNEI. V lost 2 bases and J lost 6, with 8 bases in between. The CDR3 has 13 residues. CDR3 sequence: CASSELGGQPQHF. CDR3 DNA sequence: TGTGCCAGCAGTGAATTGGGGGGTCAGCCCCAGCATTTT.

The chain has TRBV6-1 and TRBJ1-2, with 7 bases fitting TRBD1. V lost 1 base, J lost 5 bases, and 4 bases stayed unmatched. The CDR3 runs 14 residues. CDR1 and CDR2 from the germline V gene are MNHNS and SASEGT. CDR3 nucleotides: TGTGCCAGCAGTGAAGAAAGGGGGCCGTATGGCTACACCTTC. Protein product: CASSEERGPYGYTF.

The chain couples TRBV18 to TRBJ1-1; no definite D call. Per the germline V gene, CDR1 is KGHSH and CDR2 is LQKENI. There are 13 residues in the CDR3. V shed 3 bases and J shed 6 bases, with 11 bases lying between them. The CDR3 region is CASSPNLGPEAFF. The CDR3 nucleotides read TGTGCCAGCTCACCTAACCTTGGGCCTGAAGCTTTCTTT.

In its sample, this clone was seen once. V usage is TRBV11-3 and J usage is TRBJ1-3; D is possibly TRBD1 (5 bases). CDR1 and CDR2 (germline): SGHNT, YENEEA. The V gene lost 5 bases and the J gene lost 2 bases, with 19 bases spanning the gap. There are 17 residues in the CDR3. The CDR3 spells CASSPGGTGRTGNTIYF. The CDR3, as DNA: TGTGCCAGCAGCCCGGGGGGAACAGGACGGACTGGAAACACCATATATTTT.

V usage is TRBV6-4 and J usage is TRBJ2-1; D perhaps matches TRBD2 (5 bases). V lost 3 bases and J lost 4, with 25 bases in between. From germline, CDR1 is MRHNA and CDR2 SNTAGT. The CDR3 loop spans 19 amino acids. CDR3 nucleotide sequence: TGTGCCAGCAGTGAAGGTTCTGGAGCAAGCGGCCGACAATACAATGAGCAGTTCTTC. It is translated as CASSEGSGASGRQYNEQFF.

This chain connects TRBV2 to TRBJ1-5; D gene ambiguous. CDR3 length equals 18 residues. Germline CDR1 reads SNHLY; CDR2 reads FYNNEI. Trimming removed 3 bases at V and 1 base at J, with 19 bases between. In nucleotides, the CDR3 is TGTGCCAGCAGTGATGGGCAGACCCCACGAAAGAGCAATCAGCCCCAGCATTTT. Translation gives CASSDGQTPRKSNQPQHF.

The rearrangement uses TRBV29-1 and TRBJ1-2, with 7 bases that match TRBD1. Germline V gene data show CDR1 as SQVTM and CDR2 as ANQGSEA. Trimming removed 6 bases from V and 8 bases from J; junction bases left unmatched: 6. The CDR3 has 11 amino acids. This chain's CDR3 is CSVMLGGGYTF. The CDR3 region has the DNA TGCAGCGTAATGCTAGGGGGCGGCTACACCTTC.

V and J are TRBV5-1 and TRBJ2-5; tentative D call: TRBD1 (6 bases). The germline gives CDR1 SGHRS, CDR2 YFSETQ. The V end lost 4 bases, the J end lost 4 bases, and 17 bases lay between the germline ends. The CDR3 spans 15 residues. The DNA of the CDR3 is TGCGCCAGCAGCCTATTACAGGGTTGGGGAGAGACCCAGTACTTC. It yields the protein CASSLLQGWGETQYF.

The rearrangement joins TRBV30 to TRBJ2-7, with 8 bases lining up with TRBD2. Germline V lookup: CDR1 GTSNPN, CDR2 SVGIG (reference sequence). Trimming at V came to 0 bases and at J to 2 bases, leaving 9 bases not matched to a gene. The CDR3 has 16 residues. The CDR3 DNA reads as TGTGCCTGGAGTGTACGGGGGGGAGGATATACCTACGAGCAGTACTTC. Translated: CAWSVRGGGYTYEQYF.

The chain employs TRBV28 and TRBJ1-2; 8 positions agree with TRBD1. V lost 4 bases, J lost 4 bases, and 11 bases stayed unmatched. CDR3 size: 16 residues. Germline lookup yields CDR1 MDHEN and CDR2 SYDVKM. CDR3 protein: CASSSRTGQATYGYTF. The CDR3 DNA reads as TGTGCCAGCAGTTCCCGAACGGGACAGGCAACCTATGGCTACACCTTC.

The chain couples TRBV2 to TRBJ1-6; D unresolved. Germline assignment: CDR1 SNHLY and CDR2 FYNNEI. This CDR3 comprises 14 residues. Trimming removed 4 bases from V and 7 bases from J, with 11 bases in between. Written as DNA, the CDR3 is TGTGCCAGCAGTGTGGACTTACGGAATTCACCCCTCCACTTT. This translates into CASSVDLRNSPLHF. The complete variable domain, with remaining parts taken from reference TRBV2 and TRBJ1-6, reads EPEVTQTPSHQVTQMGQEVILRCVPISNHLYFYWYRQILGQKVEFLVSFYNNEISEKSEIFDDQFSVERPDGSNFTLKIRSTKLEDSAMYFCASSVDLRNSPLHFGNGTRLTVT.

About this clone itself: Other DNA variants within this sample encode the same CDR3. The V gene is TRBV20-1, the J gene TRBJ2-7, with D hard to call. Germline V gives CDR1 DFQATT, CDR2 SNEGSKA (reference sequence). There are 10 residues in the CDR3. With 3 bases removed from V and 2 bases from J, the gap between germline ends came to 2 bases. CDR3 bases: TGCAGTGCTAGCACCTACGAGCAGTACTTC. Protein product: CSASTYEQYF.

The chain has TRBV28 and TRBJ1-5, with a weak D call TRBD1 (5 bases). This CDR3 has 15 residues. The V gene lost 5 bases and the J gene lost 0 bases, with 11 bases spanning the gap. Germline CDR1 MDHEN, CDR2 SYDVKM. The CDR3 coding sequence is TGTGCCAGCAGTGCTCAGGGTTCTAGCAATCAGCCCCAGCATTTT. It specifies CASSAQGSSNQPQHF. Combining the CDR3 with reference TRBV28 and TRBJ1-5 gives the whole variable domain DVKVTQSSRYLVKRTGEKVFLECVQDMDHENMFWYRQDPGLGLRLIYFSYDVKMKEKGDIPEGYSVSREKKERFSLILESASTNQTSMYLCASSAQGSSNQPQHFGDGTRLSIL.

The rearrangement joins TRBV27 to TRBJ1-5; D uncertain. The CDR3 length is 14 residues. Germline V gene data show CDR1 as MNHEY and CDR2 as SMNVEV (reference sequence). Trimming removed 5 bases at V and 3 bases at J, with 11 bases between. The DNA for the CDR3 is TGTGCCAGCAGTAGGAGGGCGGACAATCAGCCCCAGCATTTT. It encodes CASSRRADNQPQHF.

The chain couples TRBV5-1 to TRBJ2-7; D is undetermined. Trimming removed 0 bases at V and 0 bases at J, with 10 bases between. CDR3 length equals 15 residues. In germline, CDR1 is SGHRS, CDR2 YFSETQ. In nucleotides, the CDR3 is TGCGCCAGCAGCTTGGGGGCGAGTATCTCCTACGAGCAGTACTTC. Translating it yields CASSLGASISYEQYF. Supplemented by reference TRBV5-1 and TRBJ2-7, the full variable domain reads KAGVTQTPRYLIKTRGQQVTLSCSPISGHRSVSWYQQTPGQGLQFLFEYFSETQRNKGNFPGRFSGRQFSNSRSEMNVSTLELGDSALYLCASSLGASISYEQYFGPGTRLTVT.

The table lists this clone with a few counts. The gene calls are TRBV7-6 and TRBJ1-1, with D unclear. V was trimmed by 9 bases and J by 5 bases, leaving 16 bases between them. The CDR3 runs 13 residues. Germline loops: CDR1 SGHVS, CDR2 FNYEAQ. Here the CDR3 DNA reads TGTGCCAGTAGGAGGACGATTGGAACTGAAGCTTTCTTT. Its translation is CASRRTIGTEAFF.

V is TRBV9 and J is TRBJ2-3, with D perhaps TRBD2 (5 bases). Trimming took off 3 bases at V and 9 bases at J, with 17 bases between the two ends. CDR1 is SGDLS, CDR2 YYNGEE, per germline. The CDR3 contains 14 residues. The CDR3 protein is CASSALRAQGTQYF. The CDR3 region has the DNA TGTGCCAGCAGCGCCCTGCGGGCGCAAGGCACGCAGTATTTT.

This sequence joins TRBV27 and TRBJ2-7, with a tentative D call TRBD1 (6 bases). The V gene's germline CDR1 is MNHEY and CDR2 SMNVEV (reference sequence). V lost 6 bases to trimming and J lost 1 base, with 13 bases between them. The CDR3 runs to 14 residues. The CDR3 nucleotides read TGTGCCAGCAGCTCGGGACATCCATCCTACGAGCAGTACTTC. Its translation: CASSSGHPSYEQYF.

The chain carries TRBV6-5 and TRBJ1-1, with 10 bases matching TRBD1. J lost 3 bases, V lost 6 bases, and 7 bases had no gene match. Germline V gene lookup returns CDR1 MNHEY and CDR2 SVGAGI. There are 15 residues in the CDR3. CDR3 DNA: TGTGCCAGCAGACCTGGGACAGGGGCTGACACTGAAGCTTTCTTT. Encoded protein: CASRPGTGADTEAFF.

V and J are TRBV5-5 and TRBJ1-4; 7 nucleotides line up with TRBD1. Germline CDR1 is SGHKS and CDR2 is YYEKEE (reference sequence). V was clipped by 4 bases and J by 8 bases; unmatched bases: 5. This CDR3 has 13 residues. The CDR3 loop is CASSRIQGEKLFF. The DNA for the CDR3 is TGTGCCAGCAGCCGAATACAGGGGGAAAAACTGTTTTTT. Based on the CDR3 plus reference TRBV5-5 and TRBJ1-4, the full variable domain is DAGVTQSPTHLIKTRGQQVTLRCSPISGHKSVSWYQQVLGQGPQFIFQYYEKEERGRGNFPDRFSARQFPNYSSELNVNALLLGDSALYLCASSRIQGEKLFFGSGTQLSVL.

V gene TRBV10-3 combines with J gene TRBJ2-7; 7 nucleotides align to TRBD1. V gave up 5 bases and J gave up 2 bases; unmatched junction bases: 3. The germline gives CDR1 ENHRY, CDR2 SYGVKD. This CDR3 has 13 residues. The CDR3 DNA follows: TGTGCCATCAGTATAAGGGGGCCCTACGAGCAGTACTTC. Its protein product is CAISIRGPYEQYF.

The V gene is TRBV19, the J gene TRBJ2-2, with D perhaps TRBD1 (6 bases). Trimming left V 10 bases short and J 0 bases short, with 15 bases between. This CDR3 has 15 residues. Germline-derived CDR1 and CDR2 are LNHDA and SQIVND (reference sequence). CDR3 residues: CATRTDRTNTGELFF. The CDR3 DNA reads as TGTGCCACCCGAACGGACAGAACGAACACCGGGGAGCTGTTTTTT.